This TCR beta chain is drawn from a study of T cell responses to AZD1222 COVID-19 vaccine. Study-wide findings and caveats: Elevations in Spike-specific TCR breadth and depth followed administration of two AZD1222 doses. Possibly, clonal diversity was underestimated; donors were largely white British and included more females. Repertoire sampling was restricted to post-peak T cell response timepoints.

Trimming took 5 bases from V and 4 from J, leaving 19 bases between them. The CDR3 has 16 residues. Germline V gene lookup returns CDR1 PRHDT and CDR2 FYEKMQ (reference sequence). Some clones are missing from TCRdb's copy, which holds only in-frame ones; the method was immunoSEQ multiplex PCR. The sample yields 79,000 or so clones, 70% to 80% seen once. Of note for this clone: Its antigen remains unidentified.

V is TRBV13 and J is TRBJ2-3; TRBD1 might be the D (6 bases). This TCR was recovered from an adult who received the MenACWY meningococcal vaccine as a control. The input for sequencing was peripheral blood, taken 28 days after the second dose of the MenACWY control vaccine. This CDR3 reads CASSPLRAGVADTQYF. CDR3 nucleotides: TGTGCCAGCAGCCCTTTGAGGGCAGGGGTCGCAGATACGCAGTATTTT.